A selection of T cell receptor beta chains follows, all from one sample in a study of cytomegalovirus exposure and HLA in healthy donors. The assay was immunoSEQ multiplex PCR, and TCRdb's table has in-frame clones only and misses some. The sample includes roughly 230,000 clones, 80% to 95% seen only once; the top ten take 1.5% to 2%. Sample: PBMCs. The receptors derive from a girl aged 2 to 10 in good health and CMV-seronegative. CDR3s leave out the opening cysteine and the closing phenylalanine or tryptophan.

j_call	v_call	cdr3_aa
TRBJ2-1	TRBV4-2	ASSQDGTSSGEQF
TRBJ1-2	TRBV27	ASSDTGLGYT
TRBJ2-5	TRBV19	ASSEGWRETQY
TRBJ1-2	TRBV27	ASSSGQDSYGYT
TRBJ1-2	TRBV29-1	SVPLQGEIGGYT
TRBJ1-5	TRBV28	ASSPREGVQPQH
TRBJ2-3	TRBV13	ASSSVTDTQY
TRBJ2-7	TRBV5-5	ASSLYSSYEQY
TRBJ2-1	TRBV18	ASSPGVPATGYNEQF
TRBJ1-5	TRBV18	ASSPEGLDGPQH
TRBJ2-2	TRBV9	ASSVVPTGGAANTGELF
-	TRBV27	ASSLSSQGLYYEQY
TRBJ2-3	TRBV7-8	ASSVGGDTQY
TRBJ2-2	TRBV18	ASSPRQINTGELF
TRBJ2-6	TRBV30	AWSVGGLLSGANVLT
TRBJ2-7	TRBV19	ASSSDRGGEQY
TRBJ2-3	TRBV5-1	ASSNTGTGVTDTQY
TRBJ2-5	TRBV10-3	AISGTEQETQY
TRBJ2-1	TRBV9	ASSVEGVGTSSYNEQF
TRBJ1-5	TRBV19	ASSIGGHSNQPQH
TRBJ2-7	TRBV5-1	ASSLEPGTGPYEQY
TRBJ2-3	TRBV12-5	ASGLALGPGDTQY
TRBJ2-7	TRBV4-1	ASSGGGTISREQY
TRBJ2-7	TRBV6-5	ASRPRRDTLYEQY
TRBJ1-2	TRBV7-2	ASSLVWTGNYGYT
TRBJ2-4	TRBV19	ASSKKSGGALQY
TRBJ2-2	TRBV2	ASIPPPGQGNTGELF
TRBJ2-3	TRBV5-1	ASSLGPVGREDTQY
TRBJ1-6	TRBV19	ASGGTANSPLH
-	TRBV7-9	ASGGAYEQY
TRBJ1-1	TRBV27	ASSLLTGVGTEAF
TRBJ2-3	TRBV27	ASSLVRTDTQY
TRBJ1-3	TRBV2	ASRTRLESISGNTIY
TRBJ1-5	TRBV6-1	ASSEGQANNQPQH
TRBJ1-2	TRBV19	ASSPRETGNYGYT
TRBJ2-3	TRBV7-5	VRSLAWTSGHGTDTQY
TRBJ2-7	TRBV9	ASSVGPGQGEYYEQY
TRBJ1-1	TRBV27	ASSLKAGTPNTEAF
TRBJ2-3	TRBV5-4	ASEGGGPSADTQY
TRBJ2-5	TRBV7-2	ASSLHPASGRQETQY
TRBJ1-4	TRBV7-2	ASSLRDSPNEKLF
TRBJ2-3	TRBV7-9	ASSQGGLAGAPTDTQY
TRBJ1-5	TRBV27	ASSSQGVGNQPQH
TRBJ2-7	TRBV5-8	ASSWPPGTSHYEQY
TRBJ1-6	TRBV18	ASSPTGQGFSSYNSPLH
TRBJ2-1	TRBV7-9	SSSSSGTGDEQF
TRBJ2-7	TRBV14	ASSLKWGPIYEQY
TRBJ1-1	TRBV6-5	AGAGNTEAF
TRBJ2-5	TRBV10-3	AISAGSLETQY
TRBJ1-3	TRBV6-5	ASSYSTGVEGTIY
TRBJ1-5	TRBV6-5	ASSITGFGNQPQH
TRBJ1-2	TRBV29-1	SVEDRQGYT
TRBJ2-7	TRBV7-8	ASSSDSRPLSYEQY
TRBJ2-5	TRBV11-2	ASSSPGFQETQY